This entry features one TCR beta chain sequence. This sample was included in a study of blood T cell repertoires in COVID-19. Trimming shortened V by 6 bases and J by 7 bases, and 16 bases separated the two germline ends. This CDR3 region has 12 residues. From germline, CDR1 is SQVTM and CDR2 ANQGSEA. Libraries were prepared by immunoSEQ multiplex PCR; TCRdb keeps only in-frame clonotypes and omits some of them. The sample holds tens of thousands of clones, 60% to 85% seen once. What was sequenced was peripheral blood. The TCR was taken from a man over 45 with active or convalescent COVID-19. This chain links TRBV29-1 with TRBJ2-7; tentatively, D is TRBD2 (5 bases). DNA for the CDR3: TGCAGCGTCCTGAGGGTGCCTAAGGAGCAGTACTTC. It specifies CSVLRVPKEQYF.